This T cell receptor (beta chain) was recovered during a study of cytomegalovirus exposure and HLA in healthy donors. PCR involved 60 Vbeta and 13 Jbeta primers. TCRdb keeps only in-frame clones here, not all; method: immunoSEQ multiplex PCR. Of about 170,000 clones in the sample, around 81% are singletons; the top ten hold approximately 5%. Germline loops: CDR1 SGHNT, CDR2 YENEEA. This CDR3 is built from 12 residues. V was cut by 3 bases and J by 5 bases, with 6 bases left in between. The chain has TRBV11-3 and TRBJ2-3; D is unresolved. The source material was PBMCs. The TCR originated in a woman under 30 in good health and CMV-seropositive. CDR3 in DNA: TGTGCCAGCAGCTTCCCGGGAGATACGCAGTATTTT. The encoded protein is CASSFPGDTQYF.